This TCR beta chain was documented in a study of T cell changes during pregnancy in multiple sclerosis. Profiled with immunoSEQ multiplex PCR; TCRdb holds only in-frame clones, not every one. Of about 28,000 clones in the sample, just over 90% were seen once. There are 14 residues in the CDR3. CDR1 and CDR2 (germline): SGHTA, FQGNSA. Trimming removed 5 bases from V and 2 bases from J; junction bases left unmatched: 4. The V and J genes are TRBV7-2 and TRBJ2-7, with TRBD2 matching 9 bases. This receptor was identified in a female donor in good health, enrolled as a control in a pregnancy study. The source was peripheral blood, collected in the first trimester of pregnancy. CDR3 DNA sequence: TGTGCCAGCAGCCCGAAGCGGGAGGCCTACGAGCAGTACTTC. This sequence encodes CASSPKREAYEQYF.